These 23 T cell receptor beta chains originate from one sample sequenced in a study of T cell repertoires in cytomegalovirus infection. From the reads, TCRdb called clonotypes with MiXCR, one entry per CDR3 protein. This sample yields some 700,000 distinct CDR3 sequences, of which 35% to 45% are seen a single time; 2.8% belongs to the top ten. What was sequenced was PBMCs. The source of these receptors is a human donor in good health (CMV status not recorded). Some clones in this sample may be carry-over from other donors' samples.

In this sample, this clonotype turned up many times. V is TRBV7-9 and J is TRBJ1-2, with 10 bases matching TRBD1. V gave up 1 base and J gave up 8 bases; unmatched junction bases: 1. The CDR3 extends over 13 amino acids. Germline V gives CDR1 SEHNR, CDR2 FQNEAQ (reference sequence). The CDR3 DNA reads as TGTGCCAGCAGCTTAGGGACAGGGGGGGGCTACACCTTC. Its translation: CASSLGTGGGYTF.

The V gene is TRBV20-1, the J gene TRBJ1-2; perhaps TRBD1 as D (6 bases). This CDR3 region has 16 residues. In germline, CDR1 is DFQATT, CDR2 SNEGSKA (reference sequence). Trimming took off 4 bases at V and 6 bases at J, with 24 bases between the two ends. The CDR3 DNA reads TGCAGTGCTAATACAGGAACTCTCCCCGCAGGGGATGGCTACACCTTC. It codes for CSANTGTLPAGDGYTF.

CDR3 protein: CASSLASRTYGYTF. DNA of the CDR3: TGTGCCAGCAGCTTAGCCAGCAGGACCTATGGCTACACCTTC. The V and J genes are TRBV7-2 and TRBJ1-2; no clear D gene. Germline V gene lookup returns CDR1 SGHTA and CDR2 FQGNSA. The CDR3 sequence is 14 residues long. V lost 0 bases to trimming and J lost 4 bases, with 9 bases between them.

Concerning this clonotype: Relative to the germline gene, one junction end is altered; a read error may explain this. The rearrangement joins TRBV2 to TRBJ2-2, with a weak D call TRBD1 (5 bases). This CDR3 comprises 11 residues. CDR1 and CDR2 from the germline V gene are SNHLY and FYNNEI. The CDR3 protein is CASNRLGALFF. For the CDR3, the DNA is TGTGCCAGCAATCGTTTAGGGGCGCTGTTTTTT.

The genes are TRBV5-1 and TRBJ1-1; D possibly corresponds to TRBD1 (5 bases). This CDR3 spans 16 amino acids. Germline lookup yields CDR1 SGHRS and CDR2 YFSETQ. The V end was cut by 1 base, the J end by 10 bases, with 23 bases between. The CDR3 spells CASSLREQGDVIAAFF. The CDR3 nucleotides are TGCGCCAGCAGCTTGAGGGAGCAGGGAGACGTTATTGCAGCTTTCTTT.

The V call is TRBV28, the J call TRBJ2-1; the match to TRBD1 covers 7 bases. This CDR3 spans 15 amino acids. With 6 bases clipped from V and 5 bases from J, the junction kept 10 bases outside the gene matches. Germline values: CDR1 MDHEN, CDR2 SYDVKM. DNA of the CDR3: TGTGCCAGCAGCACGATCCGGGACAGCGACAATGAGCAGTTCTTC. Protein: CASSTIRDSDNEQFF.

The V gene is TRBV30, the J gene TRBJ1-5; D not certain. Germline loops: CDR1 GTSNPN, CDR2 SVGIG (reference sequence). Trimming cost V 3 bases and J 1 base, with 10 bases left between them. This CDR3 has 14 residues. The CDR3: CAWSADWSNQPQHF. CDR3 coding DNA: TGTGCCTGGAGCGCGGACTGGAGCAATCAGCCCCAGCATTTT.

The table lists this clonotype with many counts. The chain links TRBV7-8 to TRBJ1-5, with 8 bases matching TRBD1. The germline V gene has CDR1 SGHVS and CDR2 FQNEAQ. The CDR3 has 17 residues. V shed 0 bases and J 4 bases; nucleotides not matched to a gene: 8. This CDR3 reads CASSLALIGQGNQPQHF. CDR3 in DNA: TGTGCCAGCAGCTTAGCACTTATCGGACAGGGAAATCAGCCCCAGCATTTT.

V usage is TRBV19 and J usage is TRBJ2-1; D perhaps matches TRBD2 (6 bases). Trimming removed 1 base from V and 1 base from J, with 14 bases in between. The CDR3 has 17 amino acids. Germline lookup yields CDR1 LNHDA and CDR2 SQIVND (reference sequence). This CDR3 reads CASSIAVTSTSYNEQFF. Written as DNA, the CDR3 is TGTGCCAGTAGTATAGCGGTAACTAGCACTTCCTACAATGAGCAGTTCTTC. Filled out from reference TRBV19 and TRBJ2-1, the complete variable domain reads DGGITQSPKYLFRKEGQNVTLSCEQNLNHDAMYWYRQDPGQGLRLIYYSQIVNDFQKGDIAEGYSVSREKKESFPLTVTSAQKNPTAFYLCASSIAVTSTSYNEQFFGPGTRLTVL.

The chain has TRBV3-1 and TRBJ2-3, with a possible D match to TRBD2 (5 bases). V shed 5 bases and J shed 2 bases, with 17 bases lying between them. The germline gives CDR1 LGHDT, CDR2 YNNKEL (reference sequence). CDR3 length: 16 amino acids. The CDR3 spells CASSLEGASNTDTQYF. CDR3 nucleotide sequence: TGTGCCAGCAGCTTAGAGGGAGCTAGCAACACAGATACGCAGTATTTT.

There are a few counts of this clonotype. The chain carries TRBV12-3 or TRBV12-4 and TRBJ1-2; the D is unclear. This CDR3 spans 13 amino acids. Trimming removed 2 bases at V and 5 bases at J, with 9 bases between. The CDR3 DNA reads as TGTGCCAGCAGTTTATGGACTGCGTATGGCTACACCTTC. Its protein is CASSLWTAYGYTF.

This clonotype showed up just a few times. The rearrangement joins TRBV19 to TRBJ2-2; TRBD1 might be the D (6 bases). The V gene's germline CDR1 is LNHDA and CDR2 SQIVND (reference sequence). V was cut by 11 bases and J by 5 bases, with 15 bases left in between. The CDR3 totals 13 residues. Here the CDR3 DNA reads TGTGCCGTATGGGGGCCTGCTACCGGGGAGCTGTTTTTT. Translated, it gives CAVWGPATGELFF.

The chain employs TRBV11-2 and TRBJ1-2, with D possibly TRBD1 on 6 matching bases. This CDR3 has 16 residues. Germline CDR1 reads SGHAT; CDR2 reads FQNNGV. Trimming left V 5 bases short and J 5 bases short, with 21 bases between. In DNA, the CDR3 is TGTGCCAGCAGCGCGACAGACAGGCAGGATCTATATGGCTACACCTTC. Protein product: CASSATDRQDLYGYTF.

This clonotype was detected a few times. V usage is TRBV6-1 and J usage is TRBJ2-7, with D perhaps given as TRBD1 or TRBD2 (5 bases each). V gave up 6 bases and J gave up 6 bases, with 15 bases separating them. The germline CDR1 and CDR2 sequences are MNHNS and SASEGT. This CDR3 has 13 amino acids. CDR3 sequence (DNA): TGTGCCAGCAGCAGGGAGTCCCCCCTCGAGCAGTACTTC. Protein product: CASSRESPLEQYF.

The chain combines TRBV4-1 with TRBJ1-2; 8 bases line up with TRBD1. The length of the CDR3 is 15 residues. In germline, CDR1 is MGHRA, CDR2 YSYEKL. V lost 3 bases and J lost 2; bases outside the gene matches: 5. CDR3 sequence reads: CASSQAGQENYGYTF. In DNA, the CDR3 is TGCGCCAGCAGCCAGGCGGGACAGGAGAACTATGGCTACACCTTC.

The chain recombines TRBV7-2 with TRBJ1-5; no clear D gene. Germline loops: CDR1 SGHTA, CDR2 FQGNSA. The CDR3 is 15 residues long. V dropped 2 bases and J dropped 4 bases, with 12 bases sitting between them. The CDR3 DNA sequence: TGTGCCAGCAGCTTATACGCACAGATTAATCAGCCCCAGCATTTT. Translation gives CASSLYAQINQPQHF.

This clonotype was detected only a few times. J is TRBJ1-2 and V is TRBV15; D is undetermined. CDR1 LNHNV and CDR2 YYDKDF come from the germline V gene (reference sequence). There are 12 residues in the CDR3. Trimming pared 0 bases from V and 4 bases from J, leaving 3 bases between. CDR3 nucleotide sequence: TGTGCCACCAGCAGAGACTTCTATGGCTACACCTTC. Translated, it gives CATSRDFYGYTF.

The rearrangement links TRBV28 to TRBJ1-2; 9 bases line up with TRBD1. CDR1 and CDR2 (germline): MDHEN, SYDVKM. This CDR3 has 13 residues. J gave up 5 bases and V 6 bases, and 4 bases lay outside the gene matches. CDR3 sequence: CASRAGQGYGYTF. CDR3 DNA: TGTGCCAGCAGGGCGGGACAGGGATATGGCTACACCTTC.

The J gene is TRBJ1-4, the V gene TRBV7-9; no firm D call. Germline values: CDR1 SEHNR, CDR2 FQNEAQ (reference sequence). The length of the CDR3 is 14 residues. The CDR3 loop is CAGRRRADNEKLFF. The CDR3 coding sequence is TGTGCTGGACGACGGAGGGCAGATAATGAAAAACTGTTTTTT.

This sequence joins TRBV7-3 and TRBJ2-7, with 10 bases aligning to TRBD1. Germline-derived CDR1 and CDR2 are SGHTA and FQGTGA. Germline trimming cut 5 bases from V and 3 bases from J; bases unmatched to any gene: 4. The CDR3 consists of 14 residues. The CDR3 loop is CASSVGQGDYEQYF. The DNA for the CDR3 is TGTGCCAGCAGCGTAGGACAGGGGGACTACGAGCAGTACTTC.

The sample holds a few counts of this clonotype. The chain links TRBV29-1 to TRBJ1-1; 9 positions match TRBD1. In germline, CDR1 is SQVTM, CDR2 ANQGSEA. V dropped 4 bases and J dropped 3; count of bases not matched to a gene: 0. This CDR3 has 12 amino acids. The CDR3 protein is CSVGDRDTEAFF. For the CDR3, the DNA is TGCAGCGTTGGGGACAGGGACACTGAAGCTTTCTTT. The whole variable domain, remainder taken from reference TRBV29-1 and TRBJ1-1, is SAVISQKPSRDICQRGTSLTIQCQVDSQVTMMFWYRQQPGQSLTLIATANQGSEATYESGFVIDKFPISRPNLTFSTLTVSNMSPEDSSIYLCSVGDRDTEAFFGQGTRLTVV.

The table lists this clonotype with a few counts. The rearrangement links TRBV20-1 to TRBJ1-2; no clear D gene. CDR1 DFQATT and CDR2 SNEGSKA come from the germline V gene (reference sequence). V was cut by 3 bases and J by 7 bases, with 18 bases left in between. The CDR3 spans 14 residues. CDR3 DNA: TGCAGTGCTAGCGGTCGGATAACCTCGGGTGGCTACACCTTC. Protein sequence: CSASGRITSGGYTF.

This CDR3 is CASSRSLGGTSGGAGQFF. As DNA, the CDR3 is TGTGCCAGCAGTCGCTCACTAGGGGGGACTAGCGGGGGGGCCGGGCAGTTCTTC. V usage is TRBV12-3 or TRBV12-4 and J usage is TRBJ2-1; 16 nucleotides align to TRBD2. CDR3 length equals 18 residues. V lost 5 bases to trimming and J lost 12 bases; unmatched junction nucleotides: 16.